This T cell receptor (beta chain) was captured by sequencing in a study of memory CD4+ T cells and cytomegalovirus serostatus. Single viable CD3+CD4+CD8-CD45RO+ cells were sorted as the memory CD4+ T cells. The study, taken as a whole, reports: Of 150 to 200 reported CMV TCRbeta sequences, roughly 70 were found in memory CD4+ repertoires.

The repertoire was sequenced with immunoSEQ multiplex PCR; TCRdb's copy has only in-frame clones and lacks some. Of 65,000 to 95,000 clones in the sample, about 85% were seen once. This clone appeared a single time. The antigen is undetermined. Trimming left V 0 bases short and J 0 bases short, with 15 bases between. The CDR3 spans 17 residues. Germline V gene sequence: CDR1 LGHNA, CDR2 YSLEER. What was sequenced was memory CD4+ T cells from blood. V usage is TRBV4-3 and J usage is TRBJ2-7; weak D call: TRBD2 (6 bases). The TCR sequence derives from an adult in good health and CMV-seronegative. The CDR3 region has the DNA TGCGCCAGCAGCCAAGATTTTGGGGGGTTGAGCTCCTACGAGCAGTACTTC. Residues: CASSQDFGGLSSYEQYF.